The rows below give T cell receptor beta chains drawn from one sample of a study of neoadjuvant nivolumab and ipilimumab in lung cancer. The data were produced by immunoSEQ multiplex PCR, yet TCRdb's version contains in-frame clones alone and is incomplete. This sample yields about 27,000 clones, of which about 76% are seen a single time; roughly 18% belongs to the top ten. This specimen was tumor tissue, taken after neoadjuvant nivolumab, alone or with ipilimumab, at or shortly before surgery. The receptors derive from an adult with non-small cell lung cancer. The CDR3 runs from the conserved cysteine through the conserved F or W. D genes are given only for firm matches. Clone size, where shown, is once, few, many, or a class for clones that have expanded.

j_call | v_call | clone_size | d_call | cdr3_nt | cdr3_aa
TRBJ2-7 | TRBV11-2 | NA | NA | TGTGCCAGCAGCTTAGGTCAGAGGAGCTCCTACGAGCAGTACTTC | CASSLGQRSSYEQYF
TRBJ1-1 | TRBV18 | once | NA | TGTGCCAGCTCACCTGGAAGTGCGGGCACTGAAGCTTTCTTT | CASSPGSAGTEAFF
TRBJ2-7 | TRBV4-2 | NA | NA | TGTGCCAGCAGCCAAGGTGGGAGGCTTAACGAGCAGTACTTC | CASSQGGRLNEQYF
TRBJ1-4 | TRBV27 | few | TRBD1 | TGTGCCAGCAGTGGGACAGCAACTAATGAAAAACTGTTTTTT | CASSGTATNEKLFF
TRBJ2-7 | TRBV7-2 | NA | NA | TGTGCCAGCAGCCCCTCCTTGGCGGGGATACACTCCTACGAGCAGTACTTC | CASSPSLAGIHSYEQYF
TRBJ2-3 | TRBV5-4 | NA | TRBD1 | TGTGCCAGCAGCTCCGCAGGGGGCGACACAGATACGCAGTATTTT | CASSSAGGDTDTQYF
TRBJ1-5 | TRBV11-2 | NA | TRBD1 | TGTGCCAGCAGCTTAGGGGACAGGGATCAACAGCCCCAGCATTTT | CASSLGDRDQQPQHF
TRBJ2-5 | TRBV5-1 | NA | TRBD2 | TGCGCCAGCAGCTGGCGACTAGCGGGGGGGCTAGGAGAGACCCAGTACTTC | CASSWRLAGGLGETQYF
TRBJ2-1 | TRBV29-1 | NA | TRBD1 | TGCAGCGTTGAGGACAGGCTCTACAATGAGCAGTTCTTC | CSVEDRLYNEQFF
TRBJ1-2 | TRBV5-6 | NA | TRBD1 | TGTGCCAGCAGCTCGGACAGGACAATTTATGGCTACACCTTC | CASSSDRTIYGYTF
TRBJ2-1 | TRBV5-1 | NA | TRBD2 | TGCGCCAGCAGCCCGGGACTAGGGCATGAGCAGTTCTTC | CASSPGLGHEQFF
TRBJ1-6 | TRBV5-1 | once | NA | TGCGCCAGCAGCTTGGGTTCCAGGGCTAATTCACCCCTCCACTTT | CASSLGSRANSPLHF
TRBJ1-2 | TRBV10-3 | NA | NA | TGTGCCATCAGTGAGAAGGCTGGGGGTTACTATGGCTACACCTTC | CAISEKAGGYYGYTF
TRBJ2-7 | TRBV18 | once | TRBD2 | TGTGCCAGCTCACCAGCGGGAGTGCTCTCCTACGAGCAGTACTTC | CASSPAGVLSYEQYF
TRBJ2-2 | TRBV7-7 | few | NA | TGTGCTAGCAGCTTCCGCAGGTGGGGTACCGGGGAGCTGTTTTTT | CASSFRRWGTGELFF
TRBJ2-5 | TRBV5-6 | NA | TRBD2 | TGTGCCAGCAGCTCTATCGGACTAGCGGGGGTGGAGACCCAGTACTTC | CASSSIGLAGVETQYF
TRBJ2-3 | TRBV6-5 | NA | NA | TGTGCCAGCAGTCCTCGGACAGTTCCCGATACGCAGTATTTT | CASSPRTVPDTQYF
TRBJ1-2 | TRBV7-8 | NA | TRBD1 | TGTGCCAGCGGTGAGGGGGCTGGTTATGGCTACACCTTC | CASGEGAGYGYTF
TRBJ2-3 | TRBV7-2 | few | NA | TGTGCCAGCAGAAGACTGGCCCTGAACACAGATACGCAGTATTTT | CASRRLALNTDTQYF
TRBJ2-1 | TRBV7-9 | once | TRBD2 | TGTGCCAGCAGCTTAGTACGACTAGCGGGGTATCAAAATGAGCAGTTCTTC | CASSLVRLAGYQNEQFF
TRBJ2-3 | TRBV18 | NA | NA | TGTGCCAGCTCACGTGGGCGAGATACGCAGTATTTT | CASSRGRDTQYF
TRBJ2-3 | TRBV2 | NA | NA | TGTGCCAGCAGAGACTTCATAATCTCAGATACGCAGTATTTT | CASRDFIISDTQYF
TRBJ1-6 | TRBV7-2 | NA | NA | TGTGCCAGCAGCGGCAACAATTCACCCCTCCACTTT | CASSGNNSPLHF
TRBJ1-1 | TRBV6-1 | NA | NA | TGTGCCAGCAGTGAAACACCGACAGATGAAGCTTTCTTT | CASSETPTDEAFF
TRBJ2-5 | TRBV5-1 | NA | TRBD2 | TGCGCCAGCAGCCAGACGGCGGGGGGCCAAGAGACCCAGTACTTC | CASSQTAGGQETQYF
TRBJ2-5 | TRBV19 | NA | NA | TGTGCCAGTAGTAGAAGTGGGATCCGAGAGACCCAGTACTTC | CASSRSGIRETQYF
TRBJ2-5 | TRBV5-1 | once | NA | TGCGCCAGCAGCTTGGGATCGGGCTTCGGCGAGACCCAGTACTTC | CASSLGSGFGETQYF
TRBJ2-1 | TRBV7-3 | NA | TRBD2 | TGTGCCAGCAGCTTATATAGCGGGGGGTACAATGAGCAGTTCTTC | CASSLYSGGYNEQFF
TRBJ2-1 | TRBV11-2 | once | NA | TGTGCCAGCAGGTCCGAGGGTTCCTATGAGCAGTTCTTC | CASRSEGSYEQFF
TRBJ1-5 | TRBV5-1 | once | NA | TGCGCCAGCAGCTTGGCCCCCCCGTCGGGAGGGCAGAGCAATCAGCCCCAGCATTTT | CASSLAPPSGGQSNQPQHF
TRBJ1-2 | TRBV15 | NA | NA | TGTGCCACCAGCACCCGGGACGGACTTAACCAGGGCTACACCTTC | CATSTRDGLNQGYTF
TRBJ2-5 | TRBV4-1 | NA | NA | TGCGCCAGCAGCCAAGATAGCGGCTCCCCGCAAGAGACCCAGTACTTC | CASSQDSGSPQETQYF
TRBJ1-4 | TRBV5-1 | NA | NA | TGCGCCAGCAGCTTGGTGCCAGATGATGAAAAACTGTTTTTT | CASSLVPDDEKLFF
TRBJ1-2 | TRBV12-2 | NA | NA | TGTGCAAGTCGGGAACAGATTAACTATGGCTACACCTTC | CASREQINYGYTF
TRBJ1-2 | TRBV5-4 | NA | NA | TGTGCCAGCAGCTTGAAAGGGCCCTCCATCTATGGTTTC | CASSLKGPSIYGF
TRBJ2-1 | TRBV11-1 | NA | TRBD2 | TGTGCCAGCAGCTACGGGACTAGCGGGGGTTACAATGAGCAGTTCTTC | CASSYGTSGGYNEQFF
TRBJ1-1 | TRBV5-3 | NA | NA | TGTGCCAGAAGCAAGGGGTGTGGGAACACTGAAGCTTTCTTT | CARSKGCGNTEAFF
TRBJ1-3 | TRBV30 | NA | NA | TGTGCCTGGAGTCCAAGCCAACTCTCTGGAAACACCATATATTTT | CAWSPSQLSGNTIYF
TRBJ2-3 | TRBV5-4 | NA | NA | TGTGCCACCACGAGAAGGGATAGCACAGATACGCAGTATTTT | CATTRRDSTDTQYF
TRBJ1-1 | TRBV5-1 | NA | TRBD1 | TGCGCCAGCAGCGATACAGGGGGTGACACTGAAGCTTTCTTT | CASSDTGGDTEAFF
TRBJ2-5 | TRBV5-1 | once | TRBD2 | TGCGCCAGCAGCCCGCGCCAAGCGGGGGGGCGAGAGACCCAGTACTTC | CASSPRQAGGRETQYF
TRBJ1-2 | TRBV19 | NA | NA | TGTGCCAGTAGCGCCCCCTTGGATAACTATGGCTACACCTTC | CASSAPLDNYGYTF
TRBJ1-6 | TRBV6-6 | NA | NA | TGTGCCAGCAGCCCGGGGGGGCGAGATTCACCCCTCCACTTT | CASSPGGRDSPLHF
TRBJ1-5 | TRBV6-6 | NA | NA | TGTGCCAGCAGTTACGCCGATTCCAATCAGCCCCAGCATTTT | CASSYADSNQPQHF
TRBJ2-5 | TRBV5-4 | NA | TRBD2 | TGTGCCAGCAGCCCGACTAGCGGTGATCAAGAGACCCAGTACTTC | CASSPTSGDQETQYF
TRBJ1-6 | TRBV6-4 | NA | NA | TGTGCCAGCAGTGAGAGCTCCTATAATTCACCCCTCCACTTT | CASSESSYNSPLHF
TRBJ2-7 | TRBV5-6 | once | NA | TGTGCCAGCAGCGATGGTCCGGGCGGGATTTACGAGCAGTACTTC | CASSDGPGGIYEQYF